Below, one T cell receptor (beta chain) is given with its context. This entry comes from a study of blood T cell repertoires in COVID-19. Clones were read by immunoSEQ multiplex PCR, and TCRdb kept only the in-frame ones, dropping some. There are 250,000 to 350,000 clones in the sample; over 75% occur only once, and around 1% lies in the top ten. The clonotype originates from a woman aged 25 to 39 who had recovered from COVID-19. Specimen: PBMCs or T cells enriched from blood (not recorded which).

DNA of the CDR3: TGTGCCAGCAGTTTATCCCTTCGCGGGAGCGGCAATGAGCAGTTCTTC. Translating it yields CASSLSLRGSGNEQFF. The chain employs TRBV28 and TRBJ2-1; TRBD2 aligns across 7 bases. Losses at the gene ends were 1 base for V and 6 bases for J; bases not matched to a gene: 9. The length of the CDR3 is 16 residues. Germline V gene sequence: CDR1 MDHEN, CDR2 SYDVKM.